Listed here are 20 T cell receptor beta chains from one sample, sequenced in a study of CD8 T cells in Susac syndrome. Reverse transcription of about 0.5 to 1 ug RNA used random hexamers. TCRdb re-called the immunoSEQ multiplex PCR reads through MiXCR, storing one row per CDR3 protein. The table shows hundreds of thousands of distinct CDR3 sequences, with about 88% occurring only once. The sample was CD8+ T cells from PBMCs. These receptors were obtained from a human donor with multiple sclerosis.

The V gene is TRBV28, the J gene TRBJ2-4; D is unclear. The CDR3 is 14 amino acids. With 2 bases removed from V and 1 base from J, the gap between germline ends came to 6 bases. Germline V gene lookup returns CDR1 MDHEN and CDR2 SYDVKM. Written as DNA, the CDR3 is TGTGCCAGCAGTTTACAGGAGGCCAAAAACATTCAGTACTTC. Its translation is CASSLQEAKNIQYF.

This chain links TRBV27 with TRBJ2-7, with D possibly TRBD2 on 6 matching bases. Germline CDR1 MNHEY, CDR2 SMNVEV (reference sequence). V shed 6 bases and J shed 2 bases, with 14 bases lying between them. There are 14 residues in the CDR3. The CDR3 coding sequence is TGTGCCAGCAGGGAGGAACTAGCCACCTACGAGCAGTACTTC. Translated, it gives CASREELATYEQYF.

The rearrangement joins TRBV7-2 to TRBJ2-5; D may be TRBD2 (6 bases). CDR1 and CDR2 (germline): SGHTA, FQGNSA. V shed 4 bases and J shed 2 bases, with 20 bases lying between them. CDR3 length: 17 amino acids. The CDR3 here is CASSSLAAPVGQETQYF. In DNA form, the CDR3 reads TGTGCCAGCAGCTCGTTAGCGGCCCCAGTCGGGCAAGAGACCCAGTACTTC.

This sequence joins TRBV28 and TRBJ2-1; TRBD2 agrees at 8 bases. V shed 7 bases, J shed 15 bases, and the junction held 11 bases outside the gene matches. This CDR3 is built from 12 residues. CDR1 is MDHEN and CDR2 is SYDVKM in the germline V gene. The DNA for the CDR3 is TGTGCCAGCAACGTACCGACGGGGGGGGCGTTCTTC. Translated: CASNVPTGGAFF.

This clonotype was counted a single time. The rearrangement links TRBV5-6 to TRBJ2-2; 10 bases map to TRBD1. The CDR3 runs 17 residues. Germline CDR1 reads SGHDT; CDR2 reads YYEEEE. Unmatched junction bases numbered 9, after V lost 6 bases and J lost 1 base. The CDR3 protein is CASTFFRDRGNTGELFF. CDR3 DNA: TGTGCCAGCACCTTTTTCCGGGACAGGGGGAACACCGGGGAGCTGTTTTTT.

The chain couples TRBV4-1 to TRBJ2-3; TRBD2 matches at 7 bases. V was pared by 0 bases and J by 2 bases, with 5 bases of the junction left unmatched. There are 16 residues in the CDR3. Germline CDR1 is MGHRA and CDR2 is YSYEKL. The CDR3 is CASSQEPSGNTDTQYF. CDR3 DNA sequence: TGCGCCAGCAGCCAAGAGCCTAGCGGAAACACAGATACGCAGTATTTT.

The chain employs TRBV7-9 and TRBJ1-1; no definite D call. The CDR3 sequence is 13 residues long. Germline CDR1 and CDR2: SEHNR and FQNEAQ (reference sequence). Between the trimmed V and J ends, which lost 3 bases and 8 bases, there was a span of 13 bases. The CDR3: CASSFVATEEAFF. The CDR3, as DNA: TGTGCCAGCAGCTTCGTCGCCACGGAGGAAGCTTTCTTT.

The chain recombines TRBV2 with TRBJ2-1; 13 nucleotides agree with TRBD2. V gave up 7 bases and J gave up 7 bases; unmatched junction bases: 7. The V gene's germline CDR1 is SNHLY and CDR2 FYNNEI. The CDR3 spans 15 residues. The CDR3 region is CASTYGTSGKNEQFF. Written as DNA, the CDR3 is TGTGCCAGCACCTACGGGACTAGCGGGAAGAATGAGCAGTTCTTC.

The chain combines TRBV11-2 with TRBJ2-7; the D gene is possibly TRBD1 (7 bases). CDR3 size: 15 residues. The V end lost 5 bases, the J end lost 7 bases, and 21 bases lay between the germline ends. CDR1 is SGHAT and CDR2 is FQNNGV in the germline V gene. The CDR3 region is CASSHVPGLRGEQYF. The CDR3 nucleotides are TGTGCCAGCAGCCATGTTCCGGGACTCAGGGGGGAGCAGTACTTC.

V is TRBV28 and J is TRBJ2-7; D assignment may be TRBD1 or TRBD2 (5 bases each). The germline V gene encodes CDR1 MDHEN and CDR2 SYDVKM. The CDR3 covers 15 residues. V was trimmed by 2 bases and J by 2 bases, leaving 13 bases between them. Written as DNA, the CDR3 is TGTGCCAGCAGTTTACAGGGCGAGGGCCCCTACGAGCAGTACTTC. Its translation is CASSLQGEGPYEQYF.

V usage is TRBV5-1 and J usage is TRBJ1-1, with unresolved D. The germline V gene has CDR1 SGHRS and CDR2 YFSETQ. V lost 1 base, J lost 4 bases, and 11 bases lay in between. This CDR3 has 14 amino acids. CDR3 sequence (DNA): TGCGCCAGCAGCTTGAAGGTCACGAGCACTGAAGCTTTCTTT. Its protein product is CASSLKVTSTEAFF.

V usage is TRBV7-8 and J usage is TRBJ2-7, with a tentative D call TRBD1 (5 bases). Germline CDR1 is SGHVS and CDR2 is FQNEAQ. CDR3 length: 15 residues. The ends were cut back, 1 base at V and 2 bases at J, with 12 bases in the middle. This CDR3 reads CASSLVAGLAYEQYF. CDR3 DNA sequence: TGTGCCAGCAGCTTAGTGGCAGGGCTAGCCTACGAGCAGTACTTC.

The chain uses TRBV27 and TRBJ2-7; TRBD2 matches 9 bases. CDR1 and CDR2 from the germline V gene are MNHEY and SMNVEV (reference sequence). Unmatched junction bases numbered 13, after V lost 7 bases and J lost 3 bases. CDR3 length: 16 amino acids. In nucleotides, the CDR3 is TGTGCCAGCAAACCCATGGGGCTAGCGGGAAACTACGAGCAGTACTTC. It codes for CASKPMGLAGNYEQYF.

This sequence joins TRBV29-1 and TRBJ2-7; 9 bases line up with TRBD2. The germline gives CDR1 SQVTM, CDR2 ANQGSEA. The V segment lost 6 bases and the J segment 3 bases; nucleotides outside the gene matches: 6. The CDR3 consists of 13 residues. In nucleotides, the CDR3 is TGCAGCGTCCAGGGCGGGAGGGACTACGAGCAGTACTTC. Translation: CSVQGGRDYEQYF.

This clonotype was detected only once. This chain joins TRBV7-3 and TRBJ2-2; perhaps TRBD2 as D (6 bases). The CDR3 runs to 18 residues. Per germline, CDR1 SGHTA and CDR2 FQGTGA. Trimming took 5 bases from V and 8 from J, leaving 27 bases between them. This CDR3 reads CASSREAGDIVSSGELFF. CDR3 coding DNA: TGTGCCAGCAGCCGAGAAGCGGGCGACATAGTCTCGAGTGGGGAGCTGTTTTTT.

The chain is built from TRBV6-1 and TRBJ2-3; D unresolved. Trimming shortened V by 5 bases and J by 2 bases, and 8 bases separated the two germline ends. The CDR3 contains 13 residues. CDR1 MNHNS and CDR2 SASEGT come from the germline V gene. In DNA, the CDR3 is TGTGCCAGCAGTTCGGACGCCACAGATACGCAGTATTTT. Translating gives CASSSDATDTQYF.

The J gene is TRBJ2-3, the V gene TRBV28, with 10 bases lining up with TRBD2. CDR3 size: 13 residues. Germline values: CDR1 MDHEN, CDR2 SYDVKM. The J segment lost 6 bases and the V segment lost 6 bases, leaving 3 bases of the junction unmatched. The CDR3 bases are TGTGCCAGCAGACTAGCGGGGCCCGATACGCAGTATTTT. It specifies CASRLAGPDTQYF.

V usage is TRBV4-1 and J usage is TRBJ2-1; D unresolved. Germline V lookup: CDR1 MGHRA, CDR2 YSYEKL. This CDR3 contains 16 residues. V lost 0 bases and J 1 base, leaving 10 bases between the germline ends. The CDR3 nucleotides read TGCGCCAGCAGCCAAGATGCCGGGCCTTCCTACAATGAGCAGTTCTTC. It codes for CASSQDAGPSYNEQFF.

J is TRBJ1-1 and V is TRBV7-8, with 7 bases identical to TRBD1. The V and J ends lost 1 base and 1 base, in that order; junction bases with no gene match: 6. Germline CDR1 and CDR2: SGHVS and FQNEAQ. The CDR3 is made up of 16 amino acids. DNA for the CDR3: TGTGCCAGCAGCTTAGTCATCCGGACAGGGAACACTGAAGCTTTCTTT. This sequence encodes CASSLVIRTGNTEAFF.

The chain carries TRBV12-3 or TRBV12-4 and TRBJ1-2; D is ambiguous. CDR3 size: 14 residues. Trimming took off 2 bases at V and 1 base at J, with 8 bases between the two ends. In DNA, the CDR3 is TGTGCCAGCAGTTTATATCCGCGTAACTATGGCTACACCTTC. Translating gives CASSLYPRNYGYTF.